The next 9 T cell receptor beta chains were all read from a single sample in a study of shared T cell receptors in the human thymus listed by TCRdb under 2021. The library was made by the immunoSEQ multiplex PCR assay. TCRdb limited this immuneACCESS table to in-frame rearrangements with V and J called. A share of clones is missing; checked studies link under half to unresolved V genes, and the rest is unexplained. The sample data list hundreds of thousands of clones, and more than 75% of these were observed just once. The ten top clones hold around 0.01% of the sample. The data were also submitted as part of a second study, on human thymus T cells.

The sequenced sample was thymocytes. The receptors shown here come from a boy less than two years old with a congenital heart defect. Donor details come from another sample of the same person, matched by shared clones.

The chain combines TRBV10-3 with TRBJ2-7; a weak D match, TRBD2 (7 bases). Germline-derived CDR1 and CDR2 are ENHRY and SYGVKD. V lost 5 bases and J lost 5, with 16 bases in between. This CDR3 is built from 14 residues. CDR3: CAISKGGRVDEQYF. CDR3 DNA sequence: TGTGCCATCAGTAAAGGGGGGAGGGTCGACGAGCAGTACTTC.

The chain has TRBV19 and TRBJ1-5; unclear D gene. CDR1 and CDR2 from the germline V gene are LNHDA and SQIVND (reference sequence). The V gene lost 1 base and the J gene lost 0 bases, with 13 bases spanning the gap. CDR3 length: 17 residues. The CDR3 nucleotides are TGTGCCAGTAGTATAGGTTGCGGGAGTCTTAGCAATCAGCCCCAGCATTTT. Translating it yields CASSIGCGSLSNQPQHF. Supplemented by reference TRBV19 and TRBJ1-5, the full variable domain reads DGGITQSPKYLFRKEGQNVTLSCEQNLNHDAMYWYRQDPGQGLRLIYYSQIVNDFQKGDIAEGYSVSREKKESFPLTVTSAQKNPTAFYLCASSIGCGSLSNQPQHFGDGTRLSIL.

The genes are TRBV6-6 and TRBJ1-2, with D perhaps matching TRBD1 (6 bases). Deletions cut 2 bases from V and 6 bases from J, with 13 bases between. This CDR3 is built from 14 residues. Looked up from germline, CDR1 is MNHNY and CDR2 is SVGAGI (reference sequence). CDR3 in amino acids: CASSYNRGTDGYTF. CDR3 coding DNA: TGTGCCAGCAGTTACAATAGGGGGACGGATGGCTACACCTTC.

V gene TRBV7-9 combines with J gene TRBJ2-5, with D possibly being TRBD1 (5 bases). With 3 bases removed from V and 2 bases from J, the gap between germline ends came to 10 bases. This CDR3 is built from 14 residues. Per the germline V gene, CDR1 is SEHNR and CDR2 is FQNEAQ (reference sequence). CDR3 sequence (DNA): TGTGCCAGCAGCTTCAAGACAGTACAAGAGACCCAGTACTTC. Residues: CASSFKTVQETQYF.

The rearrangement joins TRBV5-6 to TRBJ2-7, with 8 nucleotides matching TRBD1. Germline trimming cut 3 bases from V and 4 bases from J; bases unmatched to any gene: 9. Germline V gene data show CDR1 as SGHDT and CDR2 as YYEEEE. CDR3 length equals 15 residues. CDR3 loop: CASSSWSNRGYEQYF. Written as DNA, the CDR3 is TGTGCCAGCAGCTCCTGGAGCAACAGGGGGTACGAGCAGTACTTC.

The chain is built from TRBV14 and TRBJ2-7; 14 bases fit TRBD2. The CDR3 consists of 16 residues. Germline loops: CDR1 SGHDN, CDR2 FVKESK. J gave up 4 bases and V 2 bases, and 4 bases lay outside the gene matches. In nucleotides, the CDR3 is TGTGCCAGCAGCCAACGACTAGCGGGAGGGGAATACGAGCAGTACTTC. Amino acid sequence: CASSQRLAGGEYEQYF. Full variable domain (remainder filled in from reference TRBV14 and TRBJ2-7): EAGVTQFPSHSVIEKGQTVTLRCDPISGHDNLYWYRRVMGKEIKFLLHFVKESKQDESGMPNNRFLAERTGGTYSTLKVQPAELEDSGVYFCASSQRLAGGEYEQYFGPGTRLTVT.

V is TRBV28 and J is TRBJ1-5; 7 bases agree with TRBD1. The CDR3 consists of 17 residues. V trimming: 4 bases; J trimming: 0 bases; junction bases outside the gene matches: 9. Germline values: CDR1 MDHEN, CDR2 SYDVKM. The CDR3 coding sequence is TGTGCCAGCAGTTACCGACAGGGCCCCTATAGCAATCAGCCCCAGCATTTT. Translating gives CASSYRQGPYSNQPQHF.

This clone was detected only a few times. This chain uses TRBV27 with TRBJ2-5, with 7 bases fitting TRBD2. With 5 bases clipped from V and 2 bases from J, the junction kept 17 bases outside the gene matches. Germline CDR1 MNHEY, CDR2 SMNVEV (reference sequence). The CDR3 loop spans 18 amino acids. The CDR3 DNA sequence: TGTGCCAGCAGTCCTAGCCCTAGCGGCCCAAAATCTCAAGAGACCCAGTACTTC. Protein: CASSPSPSGPKSQETQYF.

V gene TRBV7-9 combines with J gene TRBJ2-5; possible D gene TRBD2, 6 bases. The J call is uncertain, as TRBJ2-7 better fits the DNA end. Germline assignment: CDR1 SEHNR and CDR2 FQNEAQ (reference sequence). The CDR3 is 18 amino acids. Here the CDR3 reads CASSLASGPVLDSYEQYF. CDR3 sequence (DNA): TGTGCCAGCAGCTTAGCTAGCGGTCCCGTGCTCGATTCCTACGAGCAGTACTTC.